The rows below give T cell receptor beta chains drawn from one sample of a study of T cell responses to AZD1222 COVID-19 vaccine. TCRdb's copy holds only in-frame clones and misses some; the assay was immunoSEQ multiplex PCR. The profile covers about 120,000 clones, with roughly 84% appearing a single time and roughly 1.1% taken by the ten largest. Here the sequenced sample was peripheral blood, taken on day 0 of AZD1222 vaccination. These receptors were collected from an adult in good health. CDR3s include the opening cysteine and the closing phenylalanine or tryptophan. The D gene is left open where the match is weak. A row's size may be missing; if present it is once, few, many or a size class.

-	-	TRBV6-2/TRBV6-3	TRBJ2-2	CASSNRVTGELFF	TGTGCCAGCAGTAACAGGGTCACCGGGGAGCTGTTTTTT
TRBD1	-	TRBV6-5	TRBJ1-5	CASSTRTGQNQPQHF	TGTGCCAGCAGTACCAGGACAGGGCAAAATCAGCCCCAGCATTTT
-	few	TRBV11-2	TRBJ2-7	CASRAGFRSYEQYF	TGTGCCAGCCGCGCAGGGTTTCGCTCCTACGAGCAGTACTTC
TRBD1	-	TRBV7-7	TRBJ2-3	CASSAGQAFTDTQYF	TGTGCCAGCAGCGCCGGACAGGCATTCACAGATACGCAGTATTTT
-	-	TRBV5-4	TRBJ2-7	CASSLFLGLTDEQYF	TGTGCCAGCAGCTTGTTCTTAGGTTTGACAGACGAGCAGTACTTC
TRBD1	-	TRBV6-5	TRBJ1-4	CASSYRGLGKLFF	TGTGCCAGCAGTTATAGGGGGCTTGGAAAACTGTTTTTT
-	-	TRBV20-1	TRBJ2-7	CSASYSGSYEQYF	TGCAGTGCTAGTTATTCCGGATCCTACGAGCAGTACTTC
-	-	TRBV19	TRBJ1-6	CASSVRSSYNSPLHF	TGTGCCAGTAGTGTCCGTAGCTCCTATAATTCACCCCTCCACTTT
-	-	TRBV2	TRBJ1-1	CASKESGVFTEAFF	TGTGCCAGTAAGGAATCGGGGGTGTTTACTGAAGCTTTCTTT
-	-	TRBV15	TRBJ1-3	CATSRDNGNTIYF	TGTGCCACCAGCAGAGATAATGGAAACACCATATATTTT
-	-	TRBV23-1	TRBJ1-3	CASSRNGVPLSGNTIYF	TGCGCCAGCAGTCGGAATGGTGTGCCCCTCTCTGGAAACACCATATATTTT
-	once	TRBV11-2	TRBJ1-2	CASSLDGQHGYTF	TGTGCCAGCAGCTTAGATGGTCAACATGGCTACACCTTC
-	-	TRBV7-9	TRBJ1-1	CASSPGPNTEAFF	TGTGCCAGCAGCCCAGGACCGAACACTGAAGCTTTCTTT
-	few	TRBV5-1	TRBJ1-6	CASSSTGDNSPLHF	TGCGCCAGCAGCTCGACAGGAGATAATTCACCCCTCCACTTT
-	-	TRBV19	TRBJ1-1	CASSIGTKSNTEAFF	TGTGCCAGTAGTATTGGAACTAAATCGAACACTGAAGCTTTCTTT
TRBD1	-	TRBV5-6	TRBJ1-4	CASSLGTAATNEKLFF	TGTGCCAGCAGCCTCGGGACAGCTGCAACTAATGAAAAACTGTTTTTT
TRBD1	-	TRBV5-6	TRBJ1-2	CASSLAFWTGGYGYTF	TGTGCCAGCAGCTTGGCCTTTTGGACAGGGGGTTATGGCTACACCTTC
-	-	TRBV5-4	TRBJ2-7	CASSLYPYEQYF	TGTGCCAGCAGCTTGTACCCCTACGAGCAGTACTTC
-	-	TRBV12-3/TRBV12-4	TRBJ1-1	CASRLTEQAFF	TGTGCCAGCAGACTGACAGAGCAAGCTTTCTTT
-	-	TRBV2	TRBJ1-5	CASRLNSDRNQPQHF	TGTGCCAGCAGGCTGAATTCCGATAGGAATCAGCCCCAGCATTTT
-	-	TRBV19	TRBJ1-2	CASSISSDGNYGYTF	TGTGCCAGTAGTATATCTTCCGACGGTAACTATGGCTACACCTTC
-	-	TRBV19	TRBJ1-2	CASFGYGYTF	TGTGCCAGTTTTGGCTATGGCTACACCTTC
-	-	TRBV5-1	TRBJ2-5	CASSFLGGETQYF	TGCGCCAGCAGCTTTCTCGGAGGAGAGACCCAGTACTTC
-	-	TRBV5-4	TRBJ1-1	CASKLPGGTEAFF	TGTGCCAGCAAGCTTCCGGGGGGGACTGAAGCTTTCTTT
-	-	TRBV5-6	TRBJ1-5	CASSSSGQVYQPQHF	TGTGCCAGCAGCTCCTCGGGGCAGGTCTATCAGCCCCAGCATTTT
TRBD1	-	TRBV7-2	TRBJ1-1	CASSSGQGVSRTEAFF	TGTGCCAGCAGCTCGGGACAGGGAGTATCGAGGACTGAAGCTTTCTTT
TRBD1	-	TRBV25-1	TRBJ2-2	CASSAGTGSGGELFF	TGTGCCAGCAGTGCCGGGACAGGGTCCGGCGGGGAGCTGTTTTTT
TRBD1	-	TRBV5-8	TRBJ1-1	CASTTTGYKMTEAFF	TGTGCCAGCACCACGACAGGGTACAAAATGACTGAAGCTTTCTTT
-	-	TRBV6-2/TRBV6-3	TRBJ2-7	CASSHGLTYEQYF	TGTGCCAGCAGTCACGGGTTAACCTACGAGCAGTACTTC
-	few	TRBV6-6	TRBJ1-6	CASEDKSLSSPLHF	TGTGCCAGTGAGGACAAGAGCCTTAGTTCACCCCTCCACTTT
TRBD2	-	TRBV3-1/TRBV3-2	TRBJ2-7	CASSQVSGGLRYEQYF	TGTGCCAGCAGCCAAGTTAGCGGGGGCCTAAGGTACGAGCAGTACTTC
-	-	TRBV18	TRBJ1-2	CASSPDSAYGYTF	TGTGCCAGCTCCCCCGACTCCGCCTATGGCTACACCTTC
TRBD1	-	TRBV2	TRBJ1-6	CASSEGLRQGASGEALHF	TGTGCCAGCAGTGAAGGATTACGACAGGGGGCCTCCGGGGAAGCCCTCCACTTT
TRBD1	-	TRBV29-1	TRBJ2-7	CSVKQGSEQYF	TGCAGCGTTAAACAGGGGTCCGAGCAGTACTTC
-	few	TRBV7-2	TRBJ2-7	CASSLEGPGAYEQYF	TGTGCCAGCAGCCTAGAGGGCCCGGGGGCCTACGAGCAGTACTTC
-	-	TRBV6-6	TRBJ2-1	CASSYSTQGTKNEQFF	TGTGCCAGCAGTTACTCGACTCAGGGTACTAAAAATGAGCAGTTCTTC
-	-	TRBV6-5	TRBJ1-1	CASSYPGSNTEAFF	TGTGCCAGCAGTTACCCGGGATCGAACACTGAAGCTTTCTTT
TRBD2	-	TRBV7-8	TRBJ2-5	CASSLNAGGHETQYF	TGTGCCAGCAGCTTAAACGCGGGGGGGCACGAGACCCAGTACTTC
TRBD1	-	TRBV7-9	TRBJ1-2	CASSQARGAQSSAGYTF	TGTGCCAGCAGCCAAGCCAGGGGGGCGCAGAGCTCCGCTGGCTACACCTTC
-	-	TRBV7-9	TRBJ1-6	CASSPLTGGHSPLHF	TGTGCCAGCAGCCCTCTGACAGGAGGGCATTCACCCCTCCACTTT
TRBD1	once	TRBV19	TRBJ1-6	CASSRDRVTSPLHF	TGTGCCAGTAGTAGGGACAGGGTAACTTCACCCCTCCACTTT
-	-	TRBV18	TRBJ2-7	CASSPPWVHYEQYF	TGTGCCAGCTCACCACCGTGGGTCCACTACGAGCAGTACTTC
-	-	TRBV9	TRBJ2-7	CASSVGQWGNEQYF	TGTGCCAGCAGCGTAGGACAATGGGGAAACGAGCAGTACTTC
-	-	TRBV4-1	TRBJ1-6	CASSPRDNSSPLHF	TGCGCCAGCAGCCCAAGGGACAATAGCTCACCCCTCCACTTT
TRBD1	-	TRBV18	TRBJ1-1	CASSPLQGGTEAFF	TGTGCCAGCTCACCACTGCAGGGGGGCACTGAAGCTTTCTTT
-	-	TRBV7-9	TRBJ1-2	CASSSSTGRNYGYTF	TGTGCCAGCAGCTCGTCAACAGGGAGGAACTATGGCTACACCTTC
-	-	TRBV11-3	TRBJ2-6	CASSLMGSGANVLTF	TGTGCCAGCAGCTTGATGGGGTCTGGGGCCAACGTCCTGACTTTC
TRBD1	-	TRBV6-2/TRBV6-3	TRBJ2-1	CASSRARDRGNEQFF	TGTGCCAGCAGCAGAGCCCGGGACAGGGGCAATGAGCAGTTCTTC
TRBD1	once	TRBV4-1	TRBJ1-5	CASSQDGRGGLSNQPQHF	TGCGCCAGCAGCCAAGATGGCAGAGGGGGCCTCAGCAATCAGCCCCAGCATTTT